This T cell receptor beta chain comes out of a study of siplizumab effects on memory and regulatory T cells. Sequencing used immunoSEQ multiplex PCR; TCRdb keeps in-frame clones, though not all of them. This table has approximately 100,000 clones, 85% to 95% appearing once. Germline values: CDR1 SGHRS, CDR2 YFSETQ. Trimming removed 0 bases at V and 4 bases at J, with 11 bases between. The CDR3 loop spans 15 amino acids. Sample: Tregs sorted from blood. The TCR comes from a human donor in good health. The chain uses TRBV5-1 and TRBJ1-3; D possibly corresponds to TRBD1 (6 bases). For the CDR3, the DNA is TGCGCCAGCAGCTTGGGTCAGGGGAAAGGAAACACCATATATTTT. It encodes CASSLGQGKGNTIYF.